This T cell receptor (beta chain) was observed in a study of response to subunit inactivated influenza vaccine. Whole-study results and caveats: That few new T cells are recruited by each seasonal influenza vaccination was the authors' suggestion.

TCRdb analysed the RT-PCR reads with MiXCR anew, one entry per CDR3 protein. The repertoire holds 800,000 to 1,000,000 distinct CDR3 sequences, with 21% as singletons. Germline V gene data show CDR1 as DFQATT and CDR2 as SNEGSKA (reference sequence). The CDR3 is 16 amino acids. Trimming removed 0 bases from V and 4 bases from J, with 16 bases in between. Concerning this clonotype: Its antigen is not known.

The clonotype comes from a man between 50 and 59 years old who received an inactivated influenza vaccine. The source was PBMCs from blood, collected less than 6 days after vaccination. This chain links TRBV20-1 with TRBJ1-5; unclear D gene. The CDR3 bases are TGCAGTGCTAGAGATCCGGGGTGGGCATCAAATCAGCCCCAGCATTTT. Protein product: CSARDPGWASNQPQHF.